The subject of this entry is one T cell receptor beta chain. Its antigen is not known. This specimen comes from a study of T cell responses to AZD1222 COVID-19 vaccine. The CDR3 totals 14 residues. Trimming took 2 bases from V and 0 from J, leaving 8 bases between them. CDR1 LGHNA and CDR2 YSLEER come from the germline V gene. Study-wide results and caveats: After two AZD1222 doses, spike-specific TCR breadth and depth rose versus day 0. Possibly, clonal diversity was underestimated; donors were largely white British and included more females. Repertoires were obtained only post-peak T cell response.

Pooled samples include second doses given at about 4 or 12 weeks. Data came from immunoSEQ multiplex PCR; TCRdb stores just in-frame clones and leaves some out. The table has 150,000 to 250,000 clones, approximately 90% seen once; the top ten hold around 3.7%. Sequenced material: peripheral blood, taken 28 days after the second AZD1222 dose. This TCR was recovered from an adult who received the AZD1222 COVID-19 vaccine. This chain uses TRBV4-3 with TRBJ2-7; possibly TRBD2 for D (5 bases). The CDR3 nucleotides read TGCGCCAGCAGCCAAACGGGAAGCTCCTACGAGCAGTACTTC. It translates to CASSQTGSSYEQYF.